This TCR beta chain was identified in a study of CD8+CD57+ T cells in acquired aplastic anemia (dated by TCRdb to the late 2010s). Looking at the study overall: A mean of about 3.2 ug of DNA, ranging from roughly 0.18 to 30 ug, was extracted from sorted CD4+ and CD8+ cells. Mean read counts for healthy donor samples were 9 million to 10.8 million for CD4+ cells and roughly 12 million for CD8+ cells.

The paper's findings and limits, for the study overall: Roughly 30 CD8+ CDR3 sequences were found to be shared between patients and controls, but these sequences appeared to be highly expressed in patients and within the immunodominant clones of the patients. Between patients and healthy controls, no significant difference in CD8+ Simpson's diversity was found (P=0.060).

This clonotype was counted only a few times. What antigen it recognizes has not been identified. Base qualities were left out, and no much larger clone turns up one base away. TCR beta VDJ combination and CDR3 sequence profiling used genomic DNA as the template. An Illumina HiSeq 2000 was used for TCR repertoire sequencing. The study's own analysis went as follows. TRBV/TRBJ rearrangement plots, CDR3 size and DJ length profiles, and Simpson's diversity index were used to evaluate the repertoires. Whichever DNA sequence was most abundant in the deep sequencing data was defined as the immunodominant clone. CDR3 amino acid sequences were checked for sharing across subjects and were also compared against the VDJdb database and published repertoires. Using fastp at Q25 and MiXCR, TCRdb reprocessed the public reads and kept productive beta chains. Entries that share a CDR3 protein sequence are merged under the most common genes and DNA. These V and J calls rely on TCRdb rather than the paper's analysis. The sample table records 200,000 to 250,000 distinct CDR3 sequences; approximately 35% of these occur just once. The ten largest account for around 1.1% of the sample.

In the study, sorted CD4+ and CD8+ blood T cells from patients with severe aplastic anemia and from healthy subjects underwent deep sequencing of TCR repertoires. Ficoll-Paque density gradient centrifugation was used to isolate peripheral blood mononuclear cells. Before DNA extraction, CD4+ and CD8+ T cells were sorted with FACS or magnetic beads. Here V drops 2 bases and J drops 6 bases, and the junction holds 8 bases not matched to any gene. The germline V gene (reference sequence) specifies GTSNPN as CDR1 and SVGIG as CDR2. The CDR3 has 15 amino acids, counting the end cysteine and phenylalanine. The DNA shown is the 45-base CDR3, in frame from base 1.

Recombination linked TRBV30 to TRBJ2-3, with 10 bases matching TRBD2. Sample: sorted CD4+, CD8+, or CD8+CD57+ T cells (not recorded which) from PBMCs. The sequence was collected from a human donor in good health, serving as a control. Here is the DNA: TGTGCCTGGAGTAGTCTACTAGCGGGAATGGATACGCAGTATTTT. Its translation is CAWSSLLAGMDTQYF.